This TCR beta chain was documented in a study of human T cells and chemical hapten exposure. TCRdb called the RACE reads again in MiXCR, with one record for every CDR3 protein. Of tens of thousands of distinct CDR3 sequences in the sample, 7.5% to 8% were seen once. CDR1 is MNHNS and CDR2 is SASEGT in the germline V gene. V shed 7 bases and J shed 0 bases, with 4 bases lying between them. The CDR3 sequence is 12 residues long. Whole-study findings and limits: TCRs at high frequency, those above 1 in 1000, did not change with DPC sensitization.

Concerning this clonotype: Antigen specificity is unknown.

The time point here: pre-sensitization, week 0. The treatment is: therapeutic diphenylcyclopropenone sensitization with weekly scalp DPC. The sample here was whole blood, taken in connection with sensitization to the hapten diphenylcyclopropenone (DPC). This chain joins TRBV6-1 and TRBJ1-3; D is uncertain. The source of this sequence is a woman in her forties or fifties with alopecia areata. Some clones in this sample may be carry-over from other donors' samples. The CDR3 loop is CASKYSGNTIYF. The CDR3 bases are TGTGCCAGCAAGTACTCTGGAAACACCATATATTTT.